The 4 T cell receptor beta chains listed next were all sequenced from one sample in a study of blood T cell repertoires in COVID-19 (dated by TCRdb to the early 2020s). The library was obtained by the immunoSEQ multiplex PCR assay. In its TCRdb copy, this immuneACCESS table keeps in-frame sequences only and misses some clones. Where compared with another copy, unresolved V genes explain less than half of these, and the others have no known cause. The table for this sample lists about 190,000 clones; nearly 90% of them were counted only once. The ten most abundant clones make up approximately 0.62% of the sample. Specimen: peripheral blood. These TCRs come from a man aged 50 to 60 with acute or convalescent COVID-19.

V usage is TRBV11-2 and J usage is TRBJ2-1; 8 bases align to TRBD2. The CDR3 consists of 16 residues. In germline, CDR1 is SGHAT, CDR2 FQNNGV. Trimming at V came to 5 bases and at J to 4 bases, leaving 10 bases not matched to a gene. The CDR3 loop reads CASSLSRIAGYNEQFF. The CDR3 region has the DNA TGTGCCAGCAGCCTCTCCCGGATAGCGGGGTACAATGAGCAGTTCTTC.

In this sample, this clone turned up a few times. The chain employs TRBV28 and TRBJ1-5; tentative D call: TRBD1 (5 bases). CDR3 size: 16 residues. V lost 6 bases, J lost 0 bases, and 15 bases lay in between. Germline V gene data show CDR1 as MDHEN and CDR2 as SYDVKM. This CDR3 reads CASRGWGQNSNQPQHF. The DNA for the CDR3 is TGTGCCAGCAGAGGATGGGGCCAAAATAGCAATCAGCCCCAGCATTTT.

V is TRBV15 and J is TRBJ2-1; TRBD1 matches 9 bases. The trim removed 0 bases at V and 7 bases at J, leaving 4 bases unmatched. Germline V gene sequence: CDR1 LNHNV, CDR2 YYDKDF (reference sequence). The CDR3 runs 15 residues. In DNA form, the CDR3 reads TGTGCCACCAGCAGAGAGGGACAGGGTGCAAATGAGCAGTTCTTC. Its translation is CATSREGQGANEQFF.

The chain couples TRBV6-5 to TRBJ1-2; TRBD1 is a possible D gene (5 bases). This CDR3 has 14 amino acids. With 5 bases removed from V and 2 bases from J, the gap between germline ends came to 12 bases. Germline V gene data show CDR1 as MNHEY and CDR2 as SVGAGI. Here the CDR3 reads CASSLSGGNYGYTF. The DNA of the CDR3 is TGTGCCAGCAGTCTCTCCGGGGGAAACTATGGCTACACCTTC.